Sequencing of this T cell receptor (beta chain) was carried out in a study of cytotoxic CD8 clonotypes in ibrutinib-treated CLL. Whole-study context: Collecting the response samples happened after a median approximately 11 months of treatment, with a range of 6 to 36.

The CDR3 has 13 residues. Profiling relied on immunoSEQ multiplex PCR, and the TCRdb table lists in-frame clones only, not all of them. Of fewer than 35,000 clones in the sample, 85% are singletons; the top ten hold 6.5% to 8%. This clone appeared a single time. Its antigen is still unknown. Study findings and constraints: Public clonotypes were seen rarely and were contracted or stable on treatment.

This specimen was PBMCs, taken after 24 months of ibrutinib treatment. The V and J genes are TRBV7-5 and TRBJ2-6. TRBV7-5 is a documented pseudogene. This clonotype was sampled from a human donor with chronic lymphocytic leukemia. The CDR3 spells CASSLAAANVLTF. CDR3 nucleotide sequence: TGTGCCAGCAGCTTAGCGGCAGCCAACGTCCTGACTTTC.